This T cell receptor (beta chain) comes out of a study of CD8+ T cells in alopecia areata. Study results and caveats: Higher clonality than in normal scalp was seen in lesional scalp, especially alopecia totalis/universalis.

cDNA prepared by RNA extraction and subsequent reverse transcription served as the template for sequencing. Sequencing used immunoSEQ multiplex PCR; TCRdb keeps in-frame clones, though not all of them. This sample carries 160,000 or so clones, less than 70% of them seen once, and the ten largest clones take approximately 0.9%. Treatment specified: oral pan-JAK inhibitor, 5-10 mg twice daily. Individuals with alopecia areata gave both lesional scalp punch biopsies and peripheral blood for collection. Germline V lookup: CDR1 SGHDT, CDR2 YYEEEE. V gave up 0 bases and J gave up 9 bases, with 7 bases separating them. The CDR3 is 12 residues long. Notes on this clone: What it binds is not known.

This TCR was recovered from a human donor with alopecia areata. The V and J genes are TRBV5-6 and TRBJ2-1; D is unclear. Source: CD4+ T cells sorted from blood, taken at week 4, from a patient treated with tofacitinib. This chain's CDR3 is CASSLVGTEQFF. The CDR3 DNA follows: TGTGCCAGCAGCTTGGTGGGCACTGAGCAGTTCTTC.